These T cell receptor beta chains were read from a single sample in a study of CD8 T cells in ankylosing spondylitis. A single record per CDR3 protein comes from TCRdb applying MiXCR to the 5' RACE reads. Here the sample spans 750,000 to 850,000 distinct CDR3 sequences, roughly 12% being singletons. Input material: blood, either unsorted or a sorted T cell fraction (not recorded which). These receptors were collected from a male donor with ankylosing spondylitis. CDR3s include the opening cysteine and the closing phenylalanine or tryptophan. D genes are given only for firm matches. Size is omitted from some rows. Given values are once, few, many or a class for expanded clones.

TRBV7-9	TRBD1	NA	TRBJ2-3	CASSFLKAGGADTQYF	TGTGCCAGCAGCTTTCTAAAGGCAGGGGGCGCAGATACGCAGTATTTT
TRBV20-1	NA	few	TRBJ2-7	CSASPLPDSAHEQYF	TGCAGTGCTAGCCCCCTGCCGGACAGCGCGCACGAGCAGTACTTC
TRBV5-1	NA	many	TRBJ2-1	CASSWDGNGNEQFF	TGCGCCAGCAGCTGGGACGGGAATGGGAATGAGCAGTTCTTC
TRBV20-1	TRBD1	NA	TRBJ1-3	CSASKQGNTIYF	TGCAGTGCTTCAAAACAGGGGAACACCATATATTTT
TRBV7-2	TRBD1	many	TRBJ1-2	CASSLKDRGGYTF	TGTGCCAGCAGCTTAAAGGACAGGGGTGGCTACACCTTC
TRBV5-1	NA	many	TRBJ2-1	CASSLRYNEQFF	TGTGCCAGCAGTTTACGGTACAATGAGCAGTTCTTC
TRBV6-2/TRBV6-3	NA	NA	TRBJ2-5	CASRPRGPKETQYF	TGTGCCAGCAGACCTCGGGGACCAAAAGAGACCCAGTACTTC
TRBV4-3	TRBD1	few	TRBJ1-2	CASSQQRTGTNYGYTF	TGCGCCAGCAGCCAGCAACGGACAGGGACTAACTATGGCTACACCTTC
TRBV6-2/TRBV6-3	NA	NA	TRBJ2-3	CASRKTSTDTQYF	TGTGCCAGCAGGAAGACTAGCACAGATACGCAGTATTTT
TRBV7-9	TRBD1	many	TRBJ2-7	CASSSGQGPYEQYF	TGTGCCAGCAGCTCGGGACAGGGGCCCTACGAGCAGTACTTC
TRBV6-1	TRBD2	few	TRBJ2-7	CASSDPPGTSYGYEQYF	TGTGCCAGCAGTGACCCACCCGGGACTAGCTACGGGTACGAGCAGTACTTC
TRBV5-1	NA	many	TRBJ2-2	CASSLVTSNTGELFF	TGCGCCAGCAGCTTGGTTACCAGTAACACCGGGGAGCTGTTTTTT
TRBV7-9	NA	many	TRBJ2-5	CASSMVDFETQYF	TGTGCCAGCAGCATGGTGGATTTTGAGACCCAGTACTTC
TRBV5-5	NA	many	TRBJ1-5	CASSLSSYSNQPQHF	TGTGCCAGCAGCTTGAGCTCCTATAGCAATCAGCCCCAGCATTTT
TRBV11-2	TRBD2	many	TRBJ2-3	CASSLYLGGLADNTDTQYF	TGTGCCAGCAGCTTATACCTTGGGGGACTAGCGGACAACACAGATACGCAGTATTTT
TRBV12-3/TRBV12-4	NA	few	TRBJ1-1	CASSDYTKRAFF	TGTGCCAGCAGTGACTATACCAAGCGAGCTTTCTTT